This entry describes one T cell receptor beta chain. Its specificity is not known. The entry originates in a study of identical twins' blood T cells. TCR cDNA libraries were made from RNA using a previously described, modified protocol. TCRdb redid the calling of the 5' RACE reads with MiXCR, one entry per CDR3 protein. Altogether 350,000 to 400,000 distinct CDR3 sequences are present, over 25% being singletons, with the ten largest covering 5.5% to 6.5%. Donors were six healthy women in three monozygous twin pairs. Likely shared infections and vaccines: all three twin pairs were reared together. Findings of the study overall: Twins reportedly had markedly more similar V usage than unrelated donors, even among out-of-frame TCRbeta clonotypes.

The CDR3 length is 16 residues. Trimming took 6 bases from V and 11 from J, leaving 31 bases between them. Germline values: CDR1 SQVTM, CDR2 ANQGSEA. The chain uses TRBV29-1 and TRBJ1-1; perhaps TRBD1 as D (5 bases). The receptor was isolated from a woman aged 18-55 years in good health. Sequencing was performed on PBMCs. In nucleotides, the CDR3 is TGCAGCGTGATGAGGGGTAGGGTAGGTACTACGCCCGGGGCTTTCTTT. It is translated as CSVMRGRVGTTPGAFF.